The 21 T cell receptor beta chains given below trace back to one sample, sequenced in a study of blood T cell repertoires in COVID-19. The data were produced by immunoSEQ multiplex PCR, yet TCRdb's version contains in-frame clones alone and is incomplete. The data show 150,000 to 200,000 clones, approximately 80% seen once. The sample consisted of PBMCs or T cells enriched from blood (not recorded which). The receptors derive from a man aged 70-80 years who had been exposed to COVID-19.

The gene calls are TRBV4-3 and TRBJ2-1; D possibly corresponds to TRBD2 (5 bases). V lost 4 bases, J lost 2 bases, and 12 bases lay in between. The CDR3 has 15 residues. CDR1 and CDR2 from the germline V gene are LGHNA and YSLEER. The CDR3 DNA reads TGCGCCAGCAGCCCTTCGACTACCCCCTACAATGAGCAGTTCTTC. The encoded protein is CASSPSTTPYNEQFF.

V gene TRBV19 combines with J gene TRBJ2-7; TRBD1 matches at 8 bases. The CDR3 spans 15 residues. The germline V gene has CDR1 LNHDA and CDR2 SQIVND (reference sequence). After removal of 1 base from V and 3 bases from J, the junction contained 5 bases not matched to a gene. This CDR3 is CASSIVGTGFYEQYF. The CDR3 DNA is TGTGCCAGTAGTATAGTTGGGACAGGATTCTACGAGCAGTACTTC.

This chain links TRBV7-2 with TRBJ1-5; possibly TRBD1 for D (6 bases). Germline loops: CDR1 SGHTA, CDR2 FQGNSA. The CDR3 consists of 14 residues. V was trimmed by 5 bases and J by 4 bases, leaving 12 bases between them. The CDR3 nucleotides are TGTGCCAGCAGCATCACAGGGATTAATCAGCCCCAGCATTTT. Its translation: CASSITGINQPQHF.

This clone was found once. CDR3 DNA: TGTGCCAGCAGTGCTAGGAGTTCCTATGGCTACACCTTC. This sequence encodes CASSARSSYGYTF. This sequence joins TRBV25-1 and TRBJ1-2; D not certain. V was clipped by 4 bases and J by 4 bases, with 10 bases between them. Germline V gives CDR1 MGHDK, CDR2 SYGVNS. The CDR3 covers 13 residues.

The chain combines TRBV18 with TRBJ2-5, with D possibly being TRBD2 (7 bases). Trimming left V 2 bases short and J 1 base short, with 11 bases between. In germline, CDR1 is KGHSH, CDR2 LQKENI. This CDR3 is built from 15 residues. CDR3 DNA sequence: TGTGCCAGCTCACCAGAGGGGGGGATCCAAGAGACCCAGTACTTC. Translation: CASSPEGGIQETQYF. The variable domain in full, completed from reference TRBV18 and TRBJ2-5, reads NAGVMQNPRHLVRRRGQEARLRCSPMKGHSHVYWYRQLPEEGLKFMVYLQKENIIDESGMPKERFSAEFPKEGPSILRIQQVVRGDSAAYFCASSPEGGIQETQYFGPGTRLLVL.

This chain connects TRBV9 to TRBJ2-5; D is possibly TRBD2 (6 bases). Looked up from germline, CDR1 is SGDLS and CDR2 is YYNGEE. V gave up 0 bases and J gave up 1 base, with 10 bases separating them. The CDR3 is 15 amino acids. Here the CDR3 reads CASSVDSGVQETQYF. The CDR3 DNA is TGTGCCAGCAGCGTAGACTCGGGAGTCCAAGAGACCCAGTACTTC.

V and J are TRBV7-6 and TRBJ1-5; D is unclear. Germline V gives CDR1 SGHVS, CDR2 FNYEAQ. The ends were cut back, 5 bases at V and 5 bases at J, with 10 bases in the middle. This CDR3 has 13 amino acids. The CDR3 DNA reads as TGTGCCAGCAGCACCCAACTGGATCAGCCCCAGCATTTT. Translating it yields CASSTQLDQPQHF.

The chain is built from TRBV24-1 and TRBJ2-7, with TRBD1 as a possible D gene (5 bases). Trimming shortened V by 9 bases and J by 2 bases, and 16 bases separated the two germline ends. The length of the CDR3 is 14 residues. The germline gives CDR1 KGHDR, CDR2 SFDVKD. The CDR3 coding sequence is TGTGCCACCGGCTACCTCAGGGTCACCTACGAGCAGTACTTC. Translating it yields CATGYLRVTYEQYF.

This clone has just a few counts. The CDR3 nucleotides are TGTGCCAGCAGCCCGTACCAGGGACTAGCGGGAGTAGGTACGCAGTATTTT. This sequence encodes CASSPYQGLAGVGTQYF. This rearrangement joins TRBV3-1 (or the pseudogene TRBV3-2) to TRBJ2-3, with 14 bases matching TRBD2. The ends lost 4 bases at V and 8 bases at J; junction bases unmatched: 11. The CDR3 is 17 amino acids. In germline, CDR1 is LGHDT, CDR2 YNNKEL (reference sequence).

The CDR3 nucleotides read TGTGCCAGCAGTTTCGGGGGGCAAGAGACCCAGTACTTC. This codes for CASSFGGQETQYF. The chain employs TRBV12-3 or TRBV12-4 and TRBJ2-5; 7 bases are a match to TRBD2. The CDR3 length is 13 residues. J was trimmed by 2 bases and V by 3 bases; bases with no gene match: 0.

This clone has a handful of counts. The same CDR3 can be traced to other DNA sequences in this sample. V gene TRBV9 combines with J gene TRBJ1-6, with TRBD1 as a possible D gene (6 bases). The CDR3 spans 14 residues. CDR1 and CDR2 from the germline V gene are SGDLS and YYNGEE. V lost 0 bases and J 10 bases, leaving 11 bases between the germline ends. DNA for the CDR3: TGTGCCAGCAGCGTAGGACAGGAATACTCACCCCTCCACTTT. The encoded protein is CASSVGQEYSPLHF.

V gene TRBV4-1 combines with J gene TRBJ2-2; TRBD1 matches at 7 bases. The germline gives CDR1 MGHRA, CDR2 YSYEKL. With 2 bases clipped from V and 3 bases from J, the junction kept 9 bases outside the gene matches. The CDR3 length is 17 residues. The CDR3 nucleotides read TGCGCCAGCAGCCAATCCGGGTCCGGGACAGACACCGGGGAGCTGTTTTTT. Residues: CASSQSGSGTDTGELFF.

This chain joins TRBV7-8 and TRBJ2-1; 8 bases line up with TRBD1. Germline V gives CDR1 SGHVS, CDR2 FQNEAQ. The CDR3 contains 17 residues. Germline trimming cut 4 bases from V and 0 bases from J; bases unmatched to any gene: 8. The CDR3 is CASSYRLTGGSYNEQFF. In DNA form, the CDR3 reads TGTGCCAGCAGCTACCGACTTACAGGGGGCTCCTACAATGAGCAGTTCTTC.

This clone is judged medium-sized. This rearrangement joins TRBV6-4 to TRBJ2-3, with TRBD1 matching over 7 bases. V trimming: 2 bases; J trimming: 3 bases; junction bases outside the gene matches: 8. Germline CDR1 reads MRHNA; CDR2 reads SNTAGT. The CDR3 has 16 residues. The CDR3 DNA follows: TGTGCCAGCAGTGACCTGGTAGGGGGCGCAACAGATACGCAGTATTTT. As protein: CASSDLVGGATDTQYF.

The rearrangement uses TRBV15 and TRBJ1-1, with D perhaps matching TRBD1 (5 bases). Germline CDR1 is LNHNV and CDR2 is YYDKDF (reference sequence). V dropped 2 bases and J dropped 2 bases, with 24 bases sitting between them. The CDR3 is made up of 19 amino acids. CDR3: CATSRILPVAGGTNTEAFF. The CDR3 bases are TGTGCCACCAGCAGAATCCTCCCTGTGGCTGGGGGGACCAACACTGAAGCTTTCTTT.

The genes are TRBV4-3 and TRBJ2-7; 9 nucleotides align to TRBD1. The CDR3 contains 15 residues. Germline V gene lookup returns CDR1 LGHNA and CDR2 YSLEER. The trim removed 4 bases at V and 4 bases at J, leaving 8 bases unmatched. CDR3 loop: CASSLAWDRDYEQYF. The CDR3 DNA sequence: TGCGCCAGCAGCCTTGCTTGGGACAGGGATTACGAGCAGTACTTC.

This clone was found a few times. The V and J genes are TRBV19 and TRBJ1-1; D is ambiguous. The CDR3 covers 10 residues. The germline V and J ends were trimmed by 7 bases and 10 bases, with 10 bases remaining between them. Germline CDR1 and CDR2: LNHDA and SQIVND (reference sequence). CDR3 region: CASTAHGAFF. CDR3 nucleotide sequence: TGTGCCAGTACTGCCCACGGAGCTTTCTTT.

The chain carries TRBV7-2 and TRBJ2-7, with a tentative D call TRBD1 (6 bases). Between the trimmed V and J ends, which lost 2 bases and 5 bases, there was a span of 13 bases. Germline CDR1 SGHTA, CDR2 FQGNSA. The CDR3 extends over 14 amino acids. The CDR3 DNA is TGTGCCAGCAGCTTACAGGGGTATGAAGACGAGCAGTACTTC. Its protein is CASSLQGYEDEQYF.

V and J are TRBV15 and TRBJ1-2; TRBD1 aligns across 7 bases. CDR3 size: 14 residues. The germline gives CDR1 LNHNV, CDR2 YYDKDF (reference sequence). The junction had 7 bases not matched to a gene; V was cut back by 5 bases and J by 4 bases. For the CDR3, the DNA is TGTGCCACCAGCGGTAGGGGGCTGGTCTATGGCTACACCTTC. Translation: CATSGRGLVYGYTF.

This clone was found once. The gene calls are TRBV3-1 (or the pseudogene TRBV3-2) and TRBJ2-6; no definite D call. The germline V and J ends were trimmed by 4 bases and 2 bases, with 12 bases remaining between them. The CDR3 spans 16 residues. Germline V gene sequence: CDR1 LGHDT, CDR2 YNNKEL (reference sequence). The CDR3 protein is CASSRLYEPGANVLTF. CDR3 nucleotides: TGTGCCAGCAGCCGCCTTTATGAGCCTGGGGCCAACGTCCTGACTTTC.

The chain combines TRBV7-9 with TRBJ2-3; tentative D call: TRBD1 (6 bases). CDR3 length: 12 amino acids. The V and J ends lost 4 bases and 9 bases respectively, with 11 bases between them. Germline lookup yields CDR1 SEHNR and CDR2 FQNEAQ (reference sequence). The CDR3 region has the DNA TGTGCCAGCAGCTCGACGACAGGAACGCAGTATTTT. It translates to CASSSTTGTQYF.